This passage covers 20 T cell receptor beta chains from one sample sequenced in a study of shared clonotypes between healthy human individuals. The assay was immunoSEQ multiplex PCR, and TCRdb's table has in-frame clones only and misses some. This table holds about 2 million clones, just under 95% found once. Naive-designated CD8 cells lacked CD45RO, were positively enriched for CCR7, and omitted terminally differentiated effector memory CD45RA+ cells. Sequenced sample: naive CD8+ T cells sorted from blood. These receptors were collected from a man aged 18 to 30 in good health.

This chain uses TRBV6-1 with TRBJ2-7; 11 bases map to TRBD2. The CDR3 covers 16 residues. V lost 4 bases, J lost 2 bases, and 7 bases stayed unmatched. Germline V gene lookup returns CDR1 MNHNS and CDR2 SASEGT. CDR3 amino acids: CASSGILAGDPYEQYF. CDR3 bases: TGTGCCAGCAGTGGAATACTAGCGGGAGATCCCTACGAGCAGTACTTC.

This chain connects TRBV10-1 to TRBJ2-7; TRBD2 matches 10 bases. J lost 7 bases, V lost 3 bases, and 3 bases had no gene match. The CDR3 spans 13 residues. From germline, CDR1 is WNHNN and CDR2 SYGVQD (reference sequence). CDR3 bases: TGCGCCAGCAGTGATTTACTAGCGGGGGAGCAGTACTTC. This sequence encodes CASSDLLAGEQYF.

V is TRBV6-1 and J is TRBJ2-7; 13 bases line up with TRBD2. The J segment lost 2 bases and the V segment lost 1 base, leaving 5 bases of the junction unmatched. The CDR3 has 17 residues. Germline V CDR1 and CDR2: MNHNS, SASEGT. The CDR3 sequence: CASSEDQLAGGAYEQYF. DNA for the CDR3: TGTGCCAGCAGTGAAGATCAACTAGCGGGGGGGGCCTACGAGCAGTACTTC.

The chain uses TRBV27 and TRBJ2-7; no clear D. From germline, CDR1 is MNHEY and CDR2 SMNVEV (reference sequence). This CDR3 contains 14 residues. The germline V and J ends were trimmed by 3 bases and 6 bases, with 15 bases remaining between them. CDR3 amino acids: CASSFFAAGSEQYF. CDR3 DNA: TGTGCCAGCAGTTTTTTCGCGGCAGGATCCGAGCAGTACTTC.

The V call is TRBV10-2, the J call TRBJ1-1; no firm D call. Trimming shortened V by 3 bases and J by 10 bases, and 15 bases separated the two germline ends. The germline V gene encodes CDR1 WSHSY and CDR2 SAAADI. This CDR3 comprises 13 residues. CDR3 DNA: TGCGCCAGCAGTGATGTGCATGGTTTTGTAGCTTTCTTT. Its translation is CASSDVHGFVAFF.

J is TRBJ1-1 and V is TRBV7-9, with D perhaps matching TRBD1 (6 bases). Trimming left V 8 bases short and J 6 bases short, with 16 bases between. This CDR3 has 13 residues. The germline V gene has CDR1 SEHNR and CDR2 FQNEAQ (reference sequence). In nucleotides, the CDR3 is TGTGCCAGCGGCAAGGGGGTCGGCGCTGAAGCTTTCTTT. Protein product: CASGKGVGAEAFF.

The CDR3, as DNA: TGTGCCAGCAGCTCCCGGGACAGATTATCAGATACGCAGTATTTT. The encoded protein is CASSSRDRLSDTQYF. The gene calls are TRBV7-9 and TRBJ2-3; 7 positions agree with TRBD1. V lost 4 bases, J lost 4 bases, and 8 bases stayed unmatched. Per germline, CDR1 SEHNR and CDR2 FQNEAQ (reference sequence). The CDR3 spans 15 residues.

This chain uses TRBV7-6 with TRBJ2-5; 7 positions match TRBD1. This CDR3 spans 14 amino acids. Germline V lookup: CDR1 SGHVS, CDR2 FNYEAQ. The V gene end was trimmed by 5 bases and the J gene end by 4 bases; junction bases not matched to a gene: 7. CDR3 sequence: CASSPTGLRETQYF. CDR3 in DNA: TGTGCCAGCAGCCCGACAGGGTTGAGAGAGACCCAGTACTTC.

Comment on this clone: Other nucleotide sequences in the sample specify the same CDR3. CDR3 DNA sequence: TGTGCCAGCAGCTTAAAGGAGAACACTGAAGCTTTCTTT. Translating gives CASSLKENTEAFF. The gene calls are TRBV11-2 and TRBJ1-1; no firm D call. Germline V gene sequence: CDR1 SGHAT, CDR2 FQNNGV. There are 13 residues in the CDR3. Trimming left V 2 bases short and J 1 base short, with 5 bases between.

In this sample, this clone turned up once. For the CDR3, the DNA is TGCGCCAGCAGCCAATACACGGGTCGGTGGGAAACTAATGAAAAACTGTTTTTT. As protein: CASSQYTGRWETNEKLFF. The rearrangement links TRBV4-1 to TRBJ1-4; D is unclear. V dropped 2 bases and J dropped 1 base, with 17 bases sitting between them. CDR1 and CDR2 from the germline V gene are MGHRA and YSYEKL. This CDR3 region has 18 residues.

The V call is TRBV9, the J call TRBJ2-1, with TRBD2 identical over 10 bases. The CDR3 is 15 amino acids. In germline, CDR1 is SGDLS, CDR2 YYNGEE. Trimming cost V 4 bases and J 4 bases; bases outside gene matches: 5. This CDR3 reads CASSILAGGYNEQFF. The CDR3 DNA reads TGTGCCAGCAGCATATTAGCGGGAGGATACAATGAGCAGTTCTTC.

V is TRBV5-1 and J is TRBJ2-5, with 12 bases fitting TRBD2. Germline V gives CDR1 SGHRS, CDR2 YFSETQ. J was trimmed by 1 base and V by 4 bases; bases with no gene match: 11. The CDR3 loop spans 18 amino acids. CDR3 sequence reads: CASSPRTSGVLVQETQYF. CDR3 nucleotides: TGCGCCAGCAGCCCACGGACTAGCGGGGTTTTGGTCCAAGAGACCCAGTACTTC.

The chain uses TRBV7-9 and TRBJ2-1; 11 nucleotides match TRBD2. The CDR3 length is 18 residues. Germline assignment: CDR1 SEHNR and CDR2 FQNEAQ (reference sequence). J was trimmed by 6 bases and V by 1 base; bases with no gene match: 11. In nucleotides, the CDR3 is TGTGCCAGCAGCTTAGTCGGGCTAGCGGGAGGAGACCCCAATGAGCAGTTCTTC. Its protein product is CASSLVGLAGGDPNEQFF.

The chain joins TRBV28 to TRBJ2-5; D is perhaps TRBD1 (5 bases). The CDR3 extends over 13 amino acids. CDR1 is MDHEN, CDR2 SYDVKM, per germline. Trimming pared 6 bases from V and 3 bases from J, leaving 11 bases between. The CDR3 DNA follows: TGTGCCAGCAGAAAACAAGGGGAAGAGACCCAGTACTTC. Residues: CASRKQGEETQYF.

This chain links TRBV27 with TRBJ2-3, with 10 bases identical to TRBD2. This CDR3 has 16 residues. V lost 4 bases, J lost 2 bases, and 6 bases stayed unmatched. Germline CDR1 MNHEY, CDR2 SMNVEV (reference sequence). The CDR3 region is CASSSIGLADTDTQYF. Written as DNA, the CDR3 is TGTGCCAGCAGTTCCATCGGACTAGCGGACACAGATACGCAGTATTTT.

The rearrangement joins TRBV9 to TRBJ2-7; 9 positions match TRBD1. The CDR3 totals 14 residues. Losses at the gene ends were 0 bases for V and 6 bases for J; bases not matched to a gene: 4. Germline V CDR1 and CDR2: SGDLS, YYNGEE. As DNA, the CDR3 is TGTGCCAGCAGCGTAGGGTGGACAGGGGTCGAGCAGTACTTC. Translating it yields CASSVGWTGVEQYF. The variable domain in full, completed from reference TRBV9 and TRBJ2-7, reads DSGVTQTPKHLITATGQRVTLRCSPRSGDLSVYWYQQSLDQGLQFLIQYYNGEERAKGNILERFSAQQFPDLHSELNLSSLELGDSALYFCASSVGWTGVEQYFGPGTRLTVT.

The J gene is TRBJ2-1, the V gene TRBV5-4, with D possibly TRBD2 on 6 matching bases. Germline CDR1 SGHNT, CDR2 YYREEE (reference sequence). The CDR3 consists of 15 residues. The V end lost 5 bases, the J end lost 5 bases, and 17 bases lay between the germline ends. The chain's CDR3 is CASRYLAEGHNEQFF. The CDR3 coding sequence is TGTGCCAGCAGATATTTAGCGGAGGGGCACAATGAGCAGTTCTTC.

Concerning this clone: Other DNA sequences in the same sample also yield this CDR3. The genes are TRBV7-9 and TRBJ1-1; no clear D. The germline CDR1 and CDR2 sequences are SEHNR and FQNEAQ (reference sequence). The CDR3 consists of 13 residues. Trimming took off 1 base at V and 4 bases at J, with 7 bases between the two ends. The CDR3 DNA sequence: TGTGCCAGCAGCTTAGGTGGGTTCACTGAAGCTTTCTTT. Encoded protein: CASSLGGFTEAFF.

This clone was seen only once. This rearrangement joins TRBV5-4 to TRBJ2-7, with D perhaps assigned TRBD1 or TRBD2 (7 bases each). Germline V gene data show CDR1 as SGHNT and CDR2 as YYREEE (reference sequence). Between the trimmed V and J ends, which lost 4 bases and 2 bases, there was a span of 13 bases. The CDR3 contains 14 residues. In DNA, the CDR3 is TGTGCCAGCAGCGGGGGGGACAGTACCTACGAGCAGTACTTC. Translating gives CASSGGDSTYEQYF.

V gene TRBV28 combines with J gene TRBJ1-5; no reliable D call. The length of the CDR3 is 12 residues. Germline values: CDR1 MDHEN, CDR2 SYDVKM. V was shortened by 4 bases and J by 11 bases, with 12 bases between the two germline ends. The CDR3 sequence: CASSSTPVAQHF. CDR3 sequence (DNA): TGTGCCAGCAGTTCAACCCCAGTGGCCCAGCATTTT.